Listed below are T cell receptor beta chains from one sample, sequenced in a study of T cells in localized non-small cell lung cancer. The table came from immunoSEQ multiplex PCR; TCRdb's copy has only in-frame clones and leaves some out. The table shows tens of thousands of clones, with approximately 86% occurring only once. The material sequenced was peripheral blood, taken before any cancer treatment. The receptors were sampled from a woman between 18 and 55 years old with stage III lung adenocarcinoma. CDR3s include the opening cysteine and the closing phenylalanine or tryptophan. The D gene is left open where the match is weak. Clone size is stated in some rows and not others, as once, few, many or a class when expanded.

TGTGCCAGCCAGGGGGGACAGGGGACCACTGAAGCTTTCTTT CASQGGQGTTEAFF TRBJ1-1 TRBV18 TRBD1 few
TGTGCCAGCAGCCTCGAACTGGGACTAGCGGCGAACACCGGGGAGCTGTTTTTT CASSLELGLAANTGELFF TRBJ2-2 TRBV11-3 TRBD2 -
TGTGCCAGCTCACCACGTCAGGGCCTCGAAGCTTTCTTT CASSPRQGLEAFF TRBJ1-1 TRBV18 - -
TGTGCCAGCAGCTTATTACTAGCGGGGGACCCCGGGCCGACCGGGGAGCTGTTTTTT CASSLLLAGDPGPTGELFF TRBJ2-2 TRBV7-6 TRBD2 -
TGTGCCAGCAGCGCGGGGGGAAACACTGAAGCTTTCTTT CASSAGGNTEAFF TRBJ1-1 TRBV9 - -
TGCGCCAGCAGCGGGGACATCGGGGGGAATGGCTACACCTTC CASSGDIGGNGYTF TRBJ1-2 TRBV5-1 - few
TGTGCCAGTAGTATGAATCCGGAGGCTAACTATGGCTACACCTTC CASSMNPEANYGYTF TRBJ1-2 TRBV19 - -
TGTGCCAGCAGTGGGCTAGCGGGGAGCACAGATACGCAGTATTTT CASSGLAGSTDTQYF TRBJ2-3 TRBV6-1 TRBD2 -
TGTGCCAGCAGCTCCGGGAGGCTTGGCGGGGAGCTGTTTTTT CASSSGRLGGELFF TRBJ2-2 TRBV27 TRBD2 -
TGTGCCAGCAGCCCGAGGTCCAGCTCGACGGGCGAGACCCAGTACTTC CASSPRSSSTGETQYF TRBJ2-5 TRBV5-6 - once
TGTGCCAGCTCACCAGCTAGACAGGGGGCTTCTAGCAATCAGCCCCAGCATTTT CASSPARQGASSNQPQHF TRBJ1-5 TRBV18 TRBD1 -
TGTGCCAGCAGCAACGGACAGAATCCAAATAGCAATCAGCCCCAGCATTTT CASSNGQNPNSNQPQHF TRBJ1-5 TRBV7-9 - -
TGTGCCAGCAGTTACGGCCAGGGAATCTCGTCTGGCTACACCTTC CASSYGQGISSGYTF TRBJ1-2 TRBV6-5 - -
TGTGCCAGCACTTTGATTGGACAGGGGGGCATGAACACTGAAGCTTTCTTT CASTLIGQGGMNTEAFF TRBJ1-1 TRBV2 TRBD1 -
TGTGCCACCTTGGCTAGCGGGGCTTACAATGAGCAGTTCTTC CATLASGAYNEQFF TRBJ2-1 TRBV7-8 TRBD2 few
TGTGCCATCAGGGACCCCGGGACTAAATCCTACGAGCAGTACTTC CAIRDPGTKSYEQYF TRBJ2-7 TRBV10-3 TRBD2 once
TGTGCCAGCAGCTTGGTCGGGAACTATGGCTACACCTTC CASSLVGNYGYTF TRBJ1-2 TRBV7-2 - once
TGCGCCAGCAGCGCCAACAGAGGACACCGAGTCTTT CASSANRGHRVF TRBJ1-4 TRBV5-1 - -
TGTGCCAGCAGCGCCCTCAGGGTCTCCACAGATACGCAGTATTTT CASSALRVSTDTQYF TRBJ2-3 TRBV9 - -
TGCGCCAGCAGCTCGGGGACAGGGCAGAACTCTGGAAACACCATATATTTT CASSSGTGQNSGNTIYF TRBJ1-3 TRBV5-1 TRBD1 once
TGTGCCAGTAGGAGGGGAGGGGGAGGCGGAAATCAGCCCCAGCATTTT CASRRGGGGGNQPQHF TRBJ1-5 TRBV19 - -
TGTGCCAGTAGTATAGCTGGGGTAGGGGAGACCCAGTACTTC CASSIAGVGETQYF TRBJ2-5 TRBV19 - -
TGTGCCTGGAGTGGGTCGGGGGACACTGAAGCTTTCTTT CAWSGSGDTEAFF TRBJ1-1 TRBV30 - -
TGTGCCAGCAGCTTTGGACTAGCGGGGTACAATGAGCAGTTCTTC CASSFGLAGYNEQFF TRBJ2-1 TRBV7-2 TRBD2 -
TGTGCCAGCAGTGAAATCACAGGGATCTATGGCTACACCTTC CASSEITGIYGYTF TRBJ1-2 TRBV6-1 - -
TGCGCCAGCAGCCCTACATCACAGCCTCACAATGAGCAGTTCTTC CASSPTSQPHNEQFF TRBJ2-1 TRBV5-1 - -
TGTGCCAGCAGCCGTGAACCGGGACAGGGGTTTAATTCACCCCTCCACTTT CASSREPGQGFNSPLHF TRBJ1-6 TRBV28 TRBD1 -
TGTGCCAGCAGCTTTTGGGACACCCCCTACGAGCAGTACTTC CASSFWDTPYEQYF TRBJ2-7 TRBV5-4 - -
TGTGCCAGCTCAACCAACCCCGGGACAGCCTACGAGCAGTACTTC CASSTNPGTAYEQYF TRBJ2-7 TRBV18 TRBD1 -
TGTGCCACGAACAGGGATCTGAACACTGAAGCTTTCTTT CATNRDLNTEAFF TRBJ1-1 TRBV5-5 - medium-sized
TGTGCTTCACTCTTGGACAGCTTCTCCTACGAGCAGTACTTC CASLLDSFSYEQYF TRBJ2-7 TRBV6-1 - -
TGTGCCAGCAGTTTTATGATTGCGGGGGGGACCCAAGAGACCCAGTACTTC CASSFMIAGGTQETQYF TRBJ2-5 TRBV28 TRBD2 -
TGTGCCAGTAGTATTGGGAAGAACACTGAAGCTTTCTTT CASSIGKNTEAFF TRBJ1-1 TRBV19 - -
TGCGCCAGCAGTGAGTGGGCGGGGACCCAGTACTTC CASSEWAGTQYF TRBJ2-5 TRBV10-2 - -
TGTGCCAGCAGTTTCTCGGGATCTGGAAACACCATATATTTT CASSFSGSGNTIYF TRBJ1-3 TRBV28 - -
TGTGCCAGCAGTAGGAGGGGCCTGAATGAAAAACTGTTTTTT CASSRRGLNEKLFF TRBJ1-4 TRBV2 - -
TGTGCCAGTAGTAACCAGGGATCCGGGGCCAACGTCCTGACTTTC CASSNQGSGANVLTF TRBJ2-6 TRBV19 - once
TGTGCCTGGAGTGTAGGAGAGACCCAGTACTTC CAWSVGETQYF TRBJ2-5 TRBV30 - once
TGTGCCAGCAGCGACGGACTAGCGGGGATCAATGAGCAGTTCTTC CASSDGLAGINEQFF TRBJ2-1 TRBV11-2 TRBD2 few
TGTGCCAGCAGCCTACCTTTGGGAGCCCGAGACAATTATGGCTACACCTTC CASSLPLGARDNYGYTF TRBJ1-2 TRBV5-8 - once
TGTGCCAGCAGCCAAAGTCCAGGGGGCGAGCAGTACTTC CASSQSPGGEQYF TRBJ2-7 TRBV4-2 TRBD1 -
TGTGCCAGCAGCGTAGACCAGGGGGCCACTGGAAACACCATATATTTT CASSVDQGATGNTIYF TRBJ1-3 TRBV9 TRBD1 -
TGTGCCAGCAGCGTAGTCGGCGGGGGGACAGATACGCAGTATTTT CASSVVGGGTDTQYF TRBJ2-3 TRBV9 TRBD2 -
TGTGCCAGCAGCTTCGGACAGGCCTCTCAGCCCCAGCATTTT CASSFGQASQPQHF TRBJ1-5 TRBV5-6 TRBD1 few
TGCGCCAGCAGCCAAGAGGTAGCCCGGCGGGACACTGAAGCTTTCTTT CASSQEVARRDTEAFF TRBJ1-1 TRBV4-1 - -
TGTGCCAGTAGTACCCAGGGACGGACATACGAGCAGTACTTC CASSTQGRTYEQYF TRBJ2-7 TRBV19 - -
TGTGCCAGCAGTTTATACCAAGAGACCCAGTACTTC CASSLYQETQYF TRBJ2-5 TRBV28 - -
TGTGCCAGCAGCGTAGGGACACTTAGCAATCAGCCCCAGCATTTT CASSVGTLSNQPQHF TRBJ1-5 TRBV9 - few
TGCGCCAGCAGCTTGGGTCAGGGGGCGCGGACTAATGAAAAACTGTTTTTT CASSLGQGARTNEKLFF TRBJ1-4 TRBV5-1 TRBD1 -
TGTGCCAGCAGCCGGGCCAACGGAGACTCCTACGAGCAGTACTTC CASSRANGDSYEQYF TRBJ2-7 TRBV11-3 - -
TGTGCCAGCAGCGCCGAGACACCGGCTAATGAAAAACTGTTTTTT CASSAETPANEKLFF TRBJ1-4 TRBV9 - -
TGCAGCGTTACCCCGTCATCTGGGAACACTGAAGCTTTCTTT CSVTPSSGNTEAFF TRBJ1-1 TRBV29-1 - -
TGCGCCAGCAGCGTTCAGGGGGCTCGGGAGCAGTTCTTC CASSVQGAREQFF TRBJ2-1 TRBV5-1 TRBD1 once
TGTGCCAGCAGCCAGCGAGGACTTTGCATATGGCAGTACTTC CASSQRGLCIWQYF TRBJ2-7 TRBV7-3 - -
TGTGCCAGCACCCGCCCGGGTAACTATGGCTACACCTTC CASTRPGNYGYTF TRBJ1-2 TRBV7-9 - few
TGCGCCAGCAGCCCTAGACAGGGGGAGAACACTGAAGCTTTCTTT CASSPRQGENTEAFF TRBJ1-1 TRBV5-1 TRBD1 -
TGTGCCAGCAGCAAAGCGAAGGGGCTGAGCACTGAAGCTTTCTTT CASSKAKGLSTEAFF TRBJ1-1 TRBV21-1 - -
TGTGCCAGCAGCTTAAGCGGAATTGGGGCGGGGACTAGCACAGATACGCAGTATTTT CASSLSGIGAGTSTDTQYF TRBJ2-3 TRBV13 - -
TGCGCCAGCAGCTTAACAGGGGTACTTAATGAAAAACTGTTTTTT CASSLTGVLNEKLFF TRBJ1-4 TRBV5-1 TRBD1 once